This record looks at one T cell receptor (beta chain) sequence and its context. Its antigen remains unknown. The record originates from a study of cytomegalovirus exposure and HLA in healthy donors. The CDR3 covers 15 residues. J lost 6 bases, V lost 6 bases, and 11 bases had no gene match. CDR1 is MNHEY, CDR2 SMNVEV, per germline (reference sequence). Study-level findings and limits: Some public TCRs appeared in many individuals, while most sequences were rare. Serostatus for CMV was the only available immune exposure information. Reports indicate that TCR beta sequences accurately predicted the HLA-A and HLA-B alleles of most subjects. Links to common viral pathogens appeared, in a later analysis, for several of the most significant clusters.

PCR amplification relied on 60 Vbeta primers (plus 13 Jbeta primers). The assay was immunoSEQ multiplex PCR, and TCRdb's table has in-frame clones only and misses some. The sample records 55,000 to 70,000 clones, less than 85% being singletons. Sequenced sample: PBMCs. The clonotype comes from a woman in her thirties in good health and CMV-seronegative. This chain connects TRBV27 to TRBJ1-5; 7 bases are shared with TRBD1. As DNA, the CDR3 is TGTGCCAGCAGCTTGGACAGGCTTCAAACTCAGCCCCAGCATTTT. Protein product: CASSLDRLQTQPQHF.